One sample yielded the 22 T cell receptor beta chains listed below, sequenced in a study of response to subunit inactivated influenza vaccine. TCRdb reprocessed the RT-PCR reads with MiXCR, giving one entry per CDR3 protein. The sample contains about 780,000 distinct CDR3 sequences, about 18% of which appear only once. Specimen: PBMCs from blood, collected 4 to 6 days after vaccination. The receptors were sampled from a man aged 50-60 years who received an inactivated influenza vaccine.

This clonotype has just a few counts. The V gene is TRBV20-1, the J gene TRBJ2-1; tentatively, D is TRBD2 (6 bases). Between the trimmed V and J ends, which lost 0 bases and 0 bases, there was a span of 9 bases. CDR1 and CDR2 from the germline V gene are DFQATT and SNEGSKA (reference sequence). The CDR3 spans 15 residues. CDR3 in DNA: TGCAGTGCTAGAGATAGCGGTTTCTCCTACAATGAGCAGTTCTTC. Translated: CSARDSGFSYNEQFF.

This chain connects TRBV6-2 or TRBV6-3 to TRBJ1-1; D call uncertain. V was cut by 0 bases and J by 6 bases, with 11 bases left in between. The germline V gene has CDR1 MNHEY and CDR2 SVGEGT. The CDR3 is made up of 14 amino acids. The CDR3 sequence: CASSYSGILAEAFF. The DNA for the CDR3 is TGTGCCAGCAGTTACTCAGGGATTTTAGCTGAAGCTTTCTTT.

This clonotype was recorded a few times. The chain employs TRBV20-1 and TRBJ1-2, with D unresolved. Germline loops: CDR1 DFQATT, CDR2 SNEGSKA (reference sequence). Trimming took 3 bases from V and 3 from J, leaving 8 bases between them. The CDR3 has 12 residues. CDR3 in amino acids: CSASAEYYGYTF. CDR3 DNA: TGCAGTGCTAGTGCCGAGTACTATGGCTACACCTTC.

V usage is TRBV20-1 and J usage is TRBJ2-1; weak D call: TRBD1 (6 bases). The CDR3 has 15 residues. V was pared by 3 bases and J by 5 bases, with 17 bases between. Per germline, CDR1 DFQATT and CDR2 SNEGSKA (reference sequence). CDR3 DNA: TGCAGTGCTAGTTCAGCGGCAGGGGTCCACAATGAGCAGTTCTTC. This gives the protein CSASSAAGVHNEQFF.

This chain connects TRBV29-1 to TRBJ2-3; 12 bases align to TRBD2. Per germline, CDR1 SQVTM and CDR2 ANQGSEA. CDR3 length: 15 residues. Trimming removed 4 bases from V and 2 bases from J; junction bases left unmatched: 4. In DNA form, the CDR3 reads TGCAGCGTTGGGACTAGCGGGGCCGACACAGATACGCAGTATTTT. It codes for CSVGTSGADTDTQYF.

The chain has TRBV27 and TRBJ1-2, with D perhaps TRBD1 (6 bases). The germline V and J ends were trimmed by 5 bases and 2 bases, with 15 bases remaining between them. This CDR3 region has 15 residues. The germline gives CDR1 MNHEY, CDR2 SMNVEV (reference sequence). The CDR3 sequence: CASSADRIANYGYTF. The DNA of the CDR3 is TGTGCCAGCAGTGCTGACAGGATAGCCAACTATGGCTACACCTTC.

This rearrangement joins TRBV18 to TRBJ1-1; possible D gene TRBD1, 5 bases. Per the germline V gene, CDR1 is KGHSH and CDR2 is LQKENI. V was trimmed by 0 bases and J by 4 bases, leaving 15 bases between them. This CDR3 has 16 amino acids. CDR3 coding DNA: TGTGCCAGCTCACCACCCCAGGGAGGTTTGGTCACTGAAGCTTTCTTT. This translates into CASSPPQGGLVTEAFF.

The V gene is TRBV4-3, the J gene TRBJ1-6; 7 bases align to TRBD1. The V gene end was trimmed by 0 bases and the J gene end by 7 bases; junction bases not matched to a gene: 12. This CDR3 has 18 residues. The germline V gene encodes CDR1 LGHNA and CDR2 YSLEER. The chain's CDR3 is CASSQDRDREFVNSPLHF. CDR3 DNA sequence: TGCGCCAGCAGCCAAGATCGCGACAGGGAGTTTGTAAATTCACCCCTCCACTTT.

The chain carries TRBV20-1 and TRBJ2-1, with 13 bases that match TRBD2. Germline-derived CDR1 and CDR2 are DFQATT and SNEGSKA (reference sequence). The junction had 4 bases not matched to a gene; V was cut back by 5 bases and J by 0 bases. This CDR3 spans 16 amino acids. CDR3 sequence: CSAGGLAGSSYNEQFF. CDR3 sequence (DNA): TGCAGTGCTGGGGGACTAGCGGGATCCTCCTACAATGAGCAGTTCTTC.

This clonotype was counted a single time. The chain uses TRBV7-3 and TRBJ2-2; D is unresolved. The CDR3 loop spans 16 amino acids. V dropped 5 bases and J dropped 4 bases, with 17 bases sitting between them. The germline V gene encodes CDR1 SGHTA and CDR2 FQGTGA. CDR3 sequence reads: CASSPTRTRVTGELFF. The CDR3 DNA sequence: TGTGCCAGCAGCCCAACCCGGACGAGAGTCACCGGGGAGCTGTTTTTT.

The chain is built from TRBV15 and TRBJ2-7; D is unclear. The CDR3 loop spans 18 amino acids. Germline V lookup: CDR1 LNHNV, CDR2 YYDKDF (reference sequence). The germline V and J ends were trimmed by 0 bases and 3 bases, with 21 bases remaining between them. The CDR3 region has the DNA TGTGCCACCAGCAGAGACGGTGTCGGATCACTACCCTTCTACGAGCAGTACTTC. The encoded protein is CATSRDGVGSLPFYEQYF.

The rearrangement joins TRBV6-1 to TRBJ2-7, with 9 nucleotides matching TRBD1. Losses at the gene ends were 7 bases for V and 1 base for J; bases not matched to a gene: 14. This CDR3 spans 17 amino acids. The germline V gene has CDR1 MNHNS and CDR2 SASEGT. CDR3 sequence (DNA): TGTGCCAGCACCAAGTGGGTTCACAGGGGGCTATCCTACGAGCAGTACTTC. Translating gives CASTKWVHRGLSYEQYF.

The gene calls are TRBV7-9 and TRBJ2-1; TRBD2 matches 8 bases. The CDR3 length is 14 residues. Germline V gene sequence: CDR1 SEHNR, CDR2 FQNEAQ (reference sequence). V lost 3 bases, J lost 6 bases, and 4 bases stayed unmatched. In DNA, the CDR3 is TGTGCCAGCAGCTTTCTAGGGACTAGCAATGAGCAGTTCTTC. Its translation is CASSFLGTSNEQFF.

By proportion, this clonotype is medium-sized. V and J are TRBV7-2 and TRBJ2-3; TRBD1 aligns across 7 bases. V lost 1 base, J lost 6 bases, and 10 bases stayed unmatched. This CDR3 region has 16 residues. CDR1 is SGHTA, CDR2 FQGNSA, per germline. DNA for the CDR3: TGTGCCAGCAGCTTAGAGTGGGACAGCGAGCTCGATACGCAGTATTTT. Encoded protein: CASSLEWDSELDTQYF.

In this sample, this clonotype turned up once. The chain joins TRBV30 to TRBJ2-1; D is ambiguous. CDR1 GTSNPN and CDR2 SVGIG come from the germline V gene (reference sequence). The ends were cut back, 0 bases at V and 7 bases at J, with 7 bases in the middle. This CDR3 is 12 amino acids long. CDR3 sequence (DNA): TGTGCCTGGAGTGTAAGGAGAAATGAGCAGTTCTTC. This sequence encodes CAWSVRRNEQFF.

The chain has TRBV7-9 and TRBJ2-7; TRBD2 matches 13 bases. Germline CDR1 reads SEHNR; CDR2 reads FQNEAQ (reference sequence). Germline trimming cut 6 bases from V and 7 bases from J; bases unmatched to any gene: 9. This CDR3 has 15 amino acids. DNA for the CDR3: TGTGCCAGCAGAATAGGGACTAGCGGGAATAGGGAGCAGTACTTC. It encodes CASRIGTSGNREQYF.

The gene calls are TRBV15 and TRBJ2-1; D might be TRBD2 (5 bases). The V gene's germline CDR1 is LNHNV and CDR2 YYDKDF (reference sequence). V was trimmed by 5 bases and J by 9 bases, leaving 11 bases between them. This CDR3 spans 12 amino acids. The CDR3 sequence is CATSGSDFEQFF. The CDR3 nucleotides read TGTGCCACCAGCGGTAGCGATTTTGAGCAGTTCTTC. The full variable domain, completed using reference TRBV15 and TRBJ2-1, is DAMVIQNPRYQVTQFGKPVTLSCSQTLNHNVMYWYQQKSSQAPKLLFHYYDKDFNNEADTPDNFQSRRPNTSFCFLDIRSPGLGDTAMYLCATSGSDFEQFFGPGTRLTVL.

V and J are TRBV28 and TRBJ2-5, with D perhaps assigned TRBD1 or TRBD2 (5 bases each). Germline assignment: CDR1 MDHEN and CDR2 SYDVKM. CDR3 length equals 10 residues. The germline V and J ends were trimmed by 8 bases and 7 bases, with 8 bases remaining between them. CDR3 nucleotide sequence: TGTGCCAGCGGGGACCTGACCCAGTACTTC. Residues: CASGDLTQYF.

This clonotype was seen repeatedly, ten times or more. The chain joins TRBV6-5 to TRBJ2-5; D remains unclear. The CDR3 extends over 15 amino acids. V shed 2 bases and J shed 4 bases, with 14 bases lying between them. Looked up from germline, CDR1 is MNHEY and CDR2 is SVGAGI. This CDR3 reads CASSYNVARGETQYF. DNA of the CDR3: TGTGCCAGCAGTTACAACGTGGCCCGTGGAGAGACCCAGTACTTC.

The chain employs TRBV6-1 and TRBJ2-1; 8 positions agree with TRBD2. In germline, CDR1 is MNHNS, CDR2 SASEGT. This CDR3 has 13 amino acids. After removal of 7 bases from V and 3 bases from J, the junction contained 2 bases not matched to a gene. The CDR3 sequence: CASTGGDYNEQFF. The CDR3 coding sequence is TGTGCCAGCACGGGGGGGGACTACAATGAGCAGTTCTTC.

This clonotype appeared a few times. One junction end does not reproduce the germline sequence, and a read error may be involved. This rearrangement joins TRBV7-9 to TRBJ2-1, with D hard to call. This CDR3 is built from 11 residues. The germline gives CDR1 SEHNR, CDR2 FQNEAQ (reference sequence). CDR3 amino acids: CASSLARTYIF. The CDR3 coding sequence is TGTGCCAGCAGCTTAGCCCGTACATACATCTTC. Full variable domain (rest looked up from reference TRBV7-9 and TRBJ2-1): DTGVSQNPRHKITKRGQNVTFRCDPISEHNRLYWYRQTLGQGPEFLTYFQNEAQLEKSRLLSDRFSAERPKGSFSTLEIQRTEQGDSAMYLCASSLARTYIFGPGTRLTVL.

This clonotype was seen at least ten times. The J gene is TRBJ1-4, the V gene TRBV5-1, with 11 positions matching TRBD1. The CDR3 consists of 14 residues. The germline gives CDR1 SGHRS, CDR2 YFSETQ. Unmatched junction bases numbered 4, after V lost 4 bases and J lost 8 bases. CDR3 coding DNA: TGCGCCAGCAGCCCCGGGACAGGGGGAGAAAAACTGTTTTTT. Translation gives CASSPGTGGEKLFF.